This T cell receptor (beta chain) was documented in a study of blood T cell repertoires in COVID-19. Study in general: Sample material is recorded as cDNA or gDNA derived from T cells, B-cell-depleted T cells, or PBMCs.

Data came from immunoSEQ multiplex PCR; TCRdb stores just in-frame clones and leaves some out. The sample holds about 49,000 clones, 87% seen once. V lost 4 bases and J 7 bases, leaving 16 bases between the germline ends. The CDR3 contains 14 residues. Per germline, CDR1 MNHEY and CDR2 SVGAGI. This clone was picked up one time. The gene calls are TRBV6-5 and TRBJ1-2, with D maybe TRBD1 (6 bases). This clonotype originated in a human donor in a cohort sampled during active COVID-19. The sample comprised peripheral blood. The CDR3 reads CASSSTGQTRGYTF. The CDR3 nucleotides read TGTGCCAGCAGTTCGACAGGCCAAACGCGTGGCTACACCTTC.